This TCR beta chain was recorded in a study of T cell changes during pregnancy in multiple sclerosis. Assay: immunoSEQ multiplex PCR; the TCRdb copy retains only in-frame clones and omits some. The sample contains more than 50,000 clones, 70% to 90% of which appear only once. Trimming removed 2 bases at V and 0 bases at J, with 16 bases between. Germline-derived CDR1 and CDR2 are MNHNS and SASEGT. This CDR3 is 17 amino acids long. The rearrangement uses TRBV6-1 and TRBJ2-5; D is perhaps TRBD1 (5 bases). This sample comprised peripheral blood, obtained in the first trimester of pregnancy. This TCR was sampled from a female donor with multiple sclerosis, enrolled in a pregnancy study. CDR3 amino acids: CASSEYVGPGNQETQYF. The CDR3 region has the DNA TGTGCCAGCAGTGAATATGTGGGGCCAGGGAACCAAGAGACCCAGTACTTC.